This T cell receptor (beta chain) was observed in a study of blood T cell repertoires in COVID-19 (dated by TCRdb to the early 2020s). Regarding the complete study: Samples covering the acute and convalescent phases of COVID-19 were provided by collaborators in the United States, Italy and Spain. The material from the prospective study consisted of cDNA or gDNA derived from T cells, B-cell-depleted T cells, or PBMCs. Deeply sampled blood TCRbeta repertoires from subjects exposed to, actively infected with, or recovered from COVID-19 were included in the dataset. The repertoires were made available in a free public database intended to serve as a resource for research on the immune response to SARS-CoV-2. Samples were obtained from the ongoing ImmuneRACE study (first 160 participants) and from some 1,300 subjects provided by 6 global collaborators. A de-identified subject ID, COVID-19 status, age in years and sex were almost always included in the sample metadata. Where HLA class I and class II types were available, the types were taken from metadata supplied by the sample provider, not from assay-based typing.

Each collaborating institution followed its own protocols to collect whole blood in K2EDTA tubes. For TCRbeta analysis, collaborators shipped samples in one of three forms: frozen whole blood, isolated PBMCs, or DNA extracted from either of those sample types. In regard to this clone: The antigen it binds to is not known. No much larger clone exists at a distance of one base, and base qualities are not known.

Cut back by 7 bases and 0 bases, the V and J ends lie 12 bases apart. Its CDR3 holds 14 amino acids, cysteine through phenylalanine. The read is trimmed to its CDR3 DNA, 42 bases read in frame from base 1. Looking up the germline V gene yields CDR1 MDHEN and CDR2 SYDVKM. TCRbeta CDR3 regions were amplified from genomic DNA by means of the immunoSEQ Assay, a bias-controlled multiplex PCR. The paper's processing steps were these. The number of nucleated cells in each sample was estimated from the amplification of reference gene primers within the assay. Sequence reads were collapsed and filtered to measure the absolute abundance of every unique TCRbeta CDR3 rearrangement. For each sample, productive Simpson clonality was calculated by taking the square root of Simpson's diversity index across productive rearrangements. This immuneACCESS table, as held by TCRdb, lists in-frame sequences with V and J called but not all clones. Of the missing ones, under half trace to an unresolved V gene in checked studies; the others have no known cause. V, J and clone size reflect that table, while D and trimming were determined from the DNA. In all, the sample holds around 190,000 clones, and 88% of those were seen once. Of the sample, 4% to 5.5% is held by the ten largest clones.

Broad study findings and their caveats: The quantity of clinical and demographic metadata differed by source and by participant and was supplied without curation.

The TCR comes from a human donor in a cohort sampled during active COVID-19. The chain is encoded by TRBV28 joined to TRBJ2-5, with no D gene named confidently. Source material: peripheral blood. The CDR3 here reads CASKPTDNQETQYF. In nucleotides, the sequence is TGTGCCAGCAAACCTACAGATAACCAAGAGACCCAGTACTTC.